This T cell receptor (beta chain) was sequenced in a study of control samples from healthy donors and cancer patients. Sequenced by immunoSEQ multiplex PCR; TCRdb stores in-frame clones only, minus some. The data show over 65,000 clones, 94% seen once. Material for sequencing was blood. This TCR came from a woman in her thirties or forties in good health.

Here the CDR3 DNA reads TGTGCCAGCAGTTACTCTCCTAGCGGGATTAGAGATACGCAGTATTTT. Translating it yields CASSYSPSGIRDTQYF. The chain has TRBV6-5 and TRBJ2-3, with TRBD2 matching 9 bases. This CDR3 contains 16 residues. J lost 5 bases, V lost 0 bases, and 6 bases had no gene match. The germline gives CDR1 MNHEY, CDR2 SVGAGI.